The 17 T cell receptor beta chains reported below all come from one sample, sequenced in a study of T-cell reconstitution after alpha-beta-depleted transplantation in children. Molecular barcoding with unique molecular identifiers was used for the TCRbeta library. MiXCR, applied by TCRdb to the PCR reads, yields one record per CDR3 protein. The sample includes roughly 570,000 distinct CDR3 sequences, 20% to 30% of them seen just once. This specimen consisted of PBMCs, obtained before TCRalphabeta/CD19-depleted stem cell transplant. These TCRs come from a boy younger than two with Wiskott-Aldrich syndrome, due to receive a stem cell transplant.

This clonotype was seen many times. The V and J genes are TRBV5-1 and TRBJ2-5; D unresolved. V was shortened by 0 bases and J by 1 base, with 4 bases between the two germline ends. CDR1 SGHRS and CDR2 YFSETQ come from the germline V gene. The CDR3 spans 13 residues. The CDR3, as DNA: TGCGCCAGCAGCTTGGAATTCCAAGAGACCCAGTACTTC. It yields the protein CASSLEFQETQYF.

The chain is built from TRBV7-2 and TRBJ1-5; a weak D match, TRBD1 (5 bases). The CDR3 covers 16 residues. V was shortened by 1 base and J by 0 bases, with 10 bases between the two germline ends. Germline CDR1 SGHTA, CDR2 FQGNSA. The CDR3 sequence is CASSLGQGDSNQPQHF. As DNA, the CDR3 is TGTGCCAGCAGCTTAGGGCAGGGCGATAGCAATCAGCCCCAGCATTTT.

The chain carries TRBV5-1 and TRBJ2-1; 7 positions agree with TRBD2. Per germline, CDR1 SGHRS and CDR2 YFSETQ. The CDR3 is 14 residues long. With V trimmed by 4 bases and J by 7 bases, 8 bases remained unmatched. The CDR3 coding sequence is TGCGCCAGCAGCGTGTCTGGGGGGGATAATGAGCAGTTCTTC. Its protein product is CASSVSGGDNEQFF.

This chain links TRBV3-1 with TRBJ2-7, with 9 bases aligning to TRBD2. From germline, CDR1 is LGHDT and CDR2 YNNKEL (reference sequence). The V segment lost 0 bases and the J segment 6 bases; nucleotides outside the gene matches: 9. The CDR3 is 16 residues long. CDR3 nucleotides: TGTGCCAGCAGCCAAGAAGTTGGGACTAGCCCATCCGAGCAGTACTTC. Translated, it gives CASSQEVGTSPSEQYF.

V and J are TRBV24-1 and TRBJ2-1; the D gene is possibly TRBD2 (6 bases). The V end lost 3 bases, the J end lost 7 bases, and 18 bases lay between the germline ends. The germline V gene has CDR1 KGHDR and CDR2 SFDVKD. The CDR3 totals 16 residues. As DNA, the CDR3 is TGTGCCACCAGTGATCCCCGGGGCCCTGGAGGGAATGAGCAGTTCTTC. Translating it yields CATSDPRGPGGNEQFF.

DNA of the CDR3: TGCGCCAGCAGTTACACCGGTCTCGAGACCCAGTACTTC. This gives the protein CASSYTGLETQYF. The V call is TRBV5-1, the J call TRBJ2-5; D gene unclear. Germline V gene lookup returns CDR1 SGHRS and CDR2 YFSETQ. The V end was cut by 5 bases, the J end by 5 bases, with 13 bases between. The CDR3 is 13 amino acids.

This clonotype has a handful of counts. The chain has TRBV24-1 and TRBJ1-1; D is uncertain. Trimming pared 1 base from V and 8 bases from J, leaving 13 bases between. Germline values: CDR1 KGHDR, CDR2 SFDVKD. The CDR3 loop spans 14 amino acids. The CDR3: CATSDLGGRKEAFF. CDR3 nucleotides: TGTGCCACCAGTGATTTAGGTGGAAGGAAAGAAGCTTTCTTT.

The J gene is TRBJ2-1, the V gene TRBV20-1; D not certain. CDR1 is DFQATT, CDR2 SNEGSKA, per germline (reference sequence). The CDR3 sequence is 12 residues long. V was clipped by 3 bases and J by 2 bases, with 5 bases between them. The CDR3: CSASGPYNEQFF. In DNA, the CDR3 is TGCAGTGCTAGCGGTCCCTACAATGAGCAGTTCTTC.

This clonotype has a handful of counts. In DNA form, the CDR3 reads TGCAGTGCTCAGGACAGGGTGGTAAAGGAGTTGTACTTC. Its translation: CSAQDRVVKELYF. V usage is TRBV20-1 and J usage is TRBJ2-5; 8 nucleotides line up with TRBD1. The V gene's germline CDR1 is DFQATT and CDR2 SNEGSKA (reference sequence). With V trimmed by 5 bases and J by 13 bases, 15 bases remained unmatched. The CDR3 has 13 amino acids.

DNA of the CDR3: TGTGCCAGCAGCTTGGACCAGCCGCCAGATACGCAGTATTTT. Protein sequence: CASSLDQPPDTQYF. The chain has TRBV5-6 and TRBJ2-3; no clear D. Germline V gene data show CDR1 as SGHDT and CDR2 as YYEEEE. The CDR3 runs 14 residues. V lost 0 bases and J lost 4, with 9 bases in between.

This clonotype occurred a few times. The V call is TRBV20-1, the J call TRBJ1-6; D uncertain. Trimming took off 4 bases at V and 7 bases at J, with 11 bases between the two ends. The V gene's germline CDR1 is DFQATT and CDR2 SNEGSKA (reference sequence). The CDR3 length is 13 residues. The CDR3 reads CSAKGALNSPLHF. The CDR3 bases are TGCAGTGCTAAGGGAGCCTTGAATTCACCCCTCCACTTT.

The chain links TRBV7-9 to TRBJ1-5, with a possible D match to TRBD1 (5 bases). From germline, CDR1 is SEHNR and CDR2 FQNEAQ (reference sequence). The CDR3 sequence is 17 residues long. Trimming removed 2 bases at V and 3 bases at J, with 17 bases between. CDR3 loop: CASSLWARGVLNQPQHF. CDR3 bases: TGTGCCAGCAGCTTATGGGCACGGGGGGTGCTCAATCAGCCCCAGCATTTT.

This clonotype has a single count. One junction end disagrees with the germline gene, perhaps due to a read error. The chain has TRBV10-3 and TRBJ2-1, with D possibly matching TRBD1 (5 bases). CDR3 length: 17 amino acids. CDR1 and CDR2 from the germline V gene are ENHRY and SYGVKD. CDR3 nucleotides: TGTGTCATCAGATCCCTAGAGAGGCAGGGCTCCTACAATGAGCAGTTCTTC. Its protein is CVIRSLERQGSYNEQFF.

This clonotype has a handful of counts. V is TRBV6-6 and J is TRBJ2-7; 9 bases map to TRBD1. Germline V gene sequence: CDR1 MNHNY, CDR2 SVGAGI (reference sequence). V shed 8 bases, J shed 4 bases, and the junction held 6 bases outside the gene matches. CDR3 length: 13 amino acids. CDR3 loop: CASGRTGDYEQYF. DNA for the CDR3: TGTGCCAGCGGTCGGACAGGGGATTACGAGCAGTACTTC.

The chain joins TRBV27 to TRBJ2-1; 11 bases map to TRBD1. This CDR3 is built from 19 residues. Germline V gene sequence: CDR1 MNHEY, CDR2 SMNVEV (reference sequence). V shed 2 bases, J shed 7 bases, and the junction held 16 bases outside the gene matches. CDR3 loop: CASSLRNRPGQGVGNEQFF. The DNA for the CDR3 is TGTGCCAGCAGTTTACGTAACCGTCCGGGACAGGGGGTCGGAAATGAGCAGTTCTTC.

J is TRBJ1-3 and V is TRBV7-2; TRBD1 matches 11 bases. This CDR3 contains 17 residues. The V segment lost 7 bases and the J segment 2 bases; nucleotides outside the gene matches: 10. The germline V gene encodes CDR1 SGHTA and CDR2 FQGNSA. The CDR3 nucleotides are TGTGCCAGCAACCGGGACAGGGGGACCAGAACTGGAAACACCATATATTTT. Translated, it gives CASNRDRGTRTGNTIYF.

This clonotype was seen a handful of times. The chain carries TRBV5-5 and TRBJ1-5, with D uncertain. Germline V gene lookup returns CDR1 SGHKS and CDR2 YYEKEE (reference sequence). Deletions cut 0 bases from V and 0 bases from J, with 7 bases between. This CDR3 has 15 amino acids. CDR3 region: CASSLGAASNQPQHF. DNA of the CDR3: TGTGCCAGCAGCTTGGGGGCTGCTAGCAATCAGCCCCAGCATTTT. Combining the CDR3 with reference TRBV5-5 and TRBJ1-5 gives the whole variable domain DAGVTQSPTHLIKTRGQQVTLRCSPISGHKSVSWYQQVLGQGPQFIFQYYEKEERGRGNFPDRFSARQFPNYSSELNVNALLLGDSALYLCASSLGAASNQPQHFGDGTRLSIL.